This section outlines one T cell receptor beta chain sequence together with its context. Its cognate antigen is unknown. This entry belongs to a study of synovial regulatory T cells in juvenile arthritis. Background on the study: Treatments: a few naive, more than five methotrexate, one methotrexate plus infliximab, one unknown.

Assay used: immunoSEQ multiplex PCR; TCRdb lists only in-frame clones, some missing. Listed are under 10,000 clones; about 1.9% falls within the top ten. Donors were approximately ten juvenile idiopathic arthritis patients with active disease. Germline-derived CDR1 and CDR2 are LNHDA and SQIVND (reference sequence). The CDR3 is 15 amino acids. No coding sequence is recorded. Study-wide findings and caveats: Inflammation-associated Treg cells in blood had less TCR diversity than the remaining blood Treg cells. Largely private between patients, iaTreg TCR repertoires showed partial overlap with synovial Teff and blood CPL repertoires.

This TCR came from a donor under 30 with juvenile idiopathic arthritis. The specimen sequenced was Treg cells from blood. Noted subset: remaining (HLA-DR-negative) circulating blood Treg cells. This chain joins TRBV19 and TRBJ2-5. CDR3 amino acids: CASSRAGAGKETQYF.